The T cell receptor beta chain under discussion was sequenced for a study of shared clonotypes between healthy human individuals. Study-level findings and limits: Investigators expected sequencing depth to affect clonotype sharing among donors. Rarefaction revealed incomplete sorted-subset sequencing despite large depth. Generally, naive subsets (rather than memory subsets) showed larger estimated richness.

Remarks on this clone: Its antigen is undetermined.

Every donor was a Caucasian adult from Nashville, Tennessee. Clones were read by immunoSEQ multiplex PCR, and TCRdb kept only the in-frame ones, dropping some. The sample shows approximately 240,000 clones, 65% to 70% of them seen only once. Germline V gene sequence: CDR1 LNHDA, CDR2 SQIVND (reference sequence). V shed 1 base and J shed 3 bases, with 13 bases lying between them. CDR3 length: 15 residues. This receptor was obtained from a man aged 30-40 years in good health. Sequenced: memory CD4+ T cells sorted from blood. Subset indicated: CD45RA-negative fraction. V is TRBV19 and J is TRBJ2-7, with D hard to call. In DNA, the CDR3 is TGTGCCAGTAGTATAGCCCCGGTTCGAGGCTACGAGCAGTACTTC. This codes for CASSIAPVRGYEQYF.